These 9 T cell receptor beta chains originate from one sample sequenced in a study of cytomegalovirus exposure and HLA in healthy donors. The PCR had 60 Vbeta and 13 Jbeta primers. TCRdb keeps only in-frame clones here, not all; method: immunoSEQ multiplex PCR. The sample has 150,000 to 200,000 clones, around four fifths seen once. Sequencing input: PBMCs. All receptors come from a woman aged 40 to 50 in good health and CMV-seronegative.

This rearrangement joins TRBV18 to TRBJ2-2; TRBD1 is a possible D gene (6 bases). Germline loops: CDR1 KGHSH, CDR2 LQKENI. Trimming stripped 3 bases from V and 1 base from J, with 15 bases between. The CDR3 length is 17 residues. Here the CDR3 reads CASSPNEIGGNTGELFF. The CDR3 DNA is TGTGCCAGCTCACCGAACGAAATAGGGGGGAACACCGGGGAGCTGTTTTTT.

The CDR3 DNA reads TGCGCCAGCAGCAGCGGACAGGGTGGCACTGAAGCTTTCTTT. It is translated as CASSSGQGGTEAFF. This chain uses TRBV5-1 with TRBJ1-1; 8 nucleotides line up with TRBD1. The CDR3 contains 14 residues. J lost 4 bases, V lost 4 bases, and 6 bases had no gene match. Germline V gene sequence: CDR1 SGHRS, CDR2 YFSETQ. Looking up the rest from reference TRBV5-1 and TRBJ1-1 gives the full variable domain: KAGVTQTPRYLIKTRGQQVTLSCSPISGHRSVSWYQQTPGQGLQFLFEYFSETQRNKGNFPGRFSGRQFSNSRSEMNVSTLELGDSALYLCASSSGQGGTEAFFGQGTRLTVV.

This clone was recorded only once. CDR3 nucleotide sequence: TGTGCCAGCTCACCGAAGGGGGGGGACACTGAAGCTTTCTTT. It is translated as CASSPKGGDTEAFF. This rearrangement joins TRBV18 to TRBJ1-1; D is perhaps TRBD1 (6 bases). CDR1 KGHSH and CDR2 LQKENI come from the germline V gene. The CDR3 sequence is 14 residues long. The V and J ends lost 3 bases and 3 bases respectively, with 11 bases between them.

The chain links TRBV7-9 to TRBJ1-1; D perhaps matches TRBD1 (5 bases). V lost 4 bases and J 3 bases, leaving 15 bases between the germline ends. CDR1 is SEHNR and CDR2 is FQNEAQ in the germline V gene (reference sequence). The CDR3 spans 15 residues. The CDR3 loop is CASSYLPGGDTEAFF. The CDR3 nucleotides are TGTGCCAGCAGCTACCTCCCGGGGGGAGACACTGAAGCTTTCTTT.

Comments on this clone: The junction shows a germline mismatch at one end, possibly a read error. V is TRBV11-2 and J is TRBJ2-5; 9 positions match TRBD1. The CDR3 is made up of 14 amino acids. The germline V gene encodes CDR1 SGHAT and CDR2 FQNNGV. CDR3 coding DNA: TGTGCCAGCAGCTTAACGCCCCAGGTGGGACAGGGTCACTTC. Protein sequence: CASSLTPQVGQGHF.

The chain employs TRBV29-1 and TRBJ2-7, with a weak D call TRBD1 (6 bases). Germline CDR1 SQVTM, CDR2 ANQGSEA. The CDR3 has 13 amino acids. V was clipped by 8 bases and J by 4 bases, with 18 bases between them. The CDR3 loop is CSFTPTGPYEQYF. CDR3 DNA: TGCAGCTTCACCCCGACAGGCCCATACGAGCAGTACTTC.

CDR3 in DNA: TGTGCCAGCAGTGTTGCAGCGGGAAAGCATGGGCAGTTCTTC. Residues: CASSVAAGKHGQFF. The genes are TRBV6-1 and TRBJ2-1; 7 bases are a match to TRBD2. The CDR3 runs to 14 residues. Germline loops: CDR1 MNHNS, CDR2 SASEGT. V dropped 4 bases and J dropped 12; count of bases not matched to a gene: 12.

V and J are TRBV7-2 and TRBJ2-6; D is undetermined. The CDR3 is 14 amino acids. The V end lost 4 bases, the J end lost 4 bases, and 8 bases lay between the germline ends. Germline CDR1 and CDR2: SGHTA and FQGNSA. CDR3 amino acids: CASSSTLGANVLTF. The CDR3 DNA follows: TGTGCCAGCAGCTCAACTCTAGGGGCCAACGTCCTGACTTTC.

The chain's CDR3 is CASTEFPGQGSEQYF. The CDR3 nucleotides read TGCGCCAGCACCGAATTTCCGGGACAGGGCAGCGAGCAGTACTTC. The V gene is TRBV5-1, the J gene TRBJ2-7, with TRBD1 matching 9 bases. The germline V gene encodes CDR1 SGHRS and CDR2 YFSETQ. This CDR3 region has 15 residues. J was trimmed by 6 bases and V by 6 bases; bases with no gene match: 13.